Each of the 31 T cell receptor beta chains below was sequenced from the same sample in a study of blood T cell repertoires in COVID-19. Profiling relied on immunoSEQ multiplex PCR, and the TCRdb table lists in-frame clones only, not all of them. The sample records 40,000 or so clones, roughly 80% being singletons. The sequenced material came from peripheral blood. The receptors shown here come from a human donor with acute or convalescent COVID-19. The donor label of this sample is uncertain.

The gene calls are TRBV5-1 and TRBJ2-2; TRBD2 agrees at 9 bases. CDR3 size: 16 residues. Germline-derived CDR1 and CDR2 are SGHRS and YFSETQ. Trimming cost V 5 bases and J 6 bases; bases outside gene matches: 11. The CDR3 DNA follows: TGCGCCAGCAGAAGCGGGGGGAAAGTGGGAGCCGGGGAGCTGTTTTTT. It yields the protein CASRSGGKVGAGELFF.

This clone occurred a few times. The chain combines TRBV7-2 with TRBJ2-5; 7 nucleotides agree with TRBD1. The CDR3 is made up of 15 amino acids. Germline CDR1 SGHTA, CDR2 FQGNSA. Trimming removed 5 bases from V and 5 bases from J; junction bases left unmatched: 11. The CDR3 is CASSQRQGRGETQYF. The CDR3 DNA is TGTGCCAGCAGCCAAAGACAGGGTAGGGGGGAGACCCAGTACTTC.

A few counts support this clone. The genes are TRBV6-4 and TRBJ2-7, with 16 positions matching TRBD2. The CDR3 is 17 residues long. The germline gives CDR1 MRHNA, CDR2 SNTAGT. The V and J ends lost 2 bases and 2 bases, in that order; junction bases with no gene match: 3. In DNA form, the CDR3 reads TGTGCCAGCAGTGACCCGGGACTAGCGGGAGGGCCCTACGAGCAGTACTTC. Amino acids: CASSDPGLAGGPYEQYF.

The gene calls are TRBV7-9 and TRBJ2-7, with 15 bases lining up with TRBD2. The CDR3 spans 15 residues. Germline trimming cut 3 bases from V and 7 bases from J; bases unmatched to any gene: 4. CDR1 and CDR2 (germline): SEHNR, FQNEAQ (reference sequence). In nucleotides, the CDR3 is TGTGCCAGCAGCTTTGGGACTAGCGGGAGGAGTGAGCAGTACTTC. Translated, it gives CASSFGTSGRSEQYF.

The chain uses TRBV7-2 and TRBJ1-1, with D perhaps TRBD1 (6 bases). Germline lookup yields CDR1 SGHTA and CDR2 FQGNSA. The V end lost 3 bases, the J end lost 3 bases, and 8 bases lay between the germline ends. The CDR3 has 13 amino acids. The DNA of the CDR3 is TGTGCCAGCAGCTTCACAGGGTACACTGAAGCTTTCTTT. It encodes CASSFTGYTEAFF.

This chain connects TRBV9 to TRBJ2-2, with unresolved D. Germline V gives CDR1 SGDLS, CDR2 YYNGEE. Trimming shortened V by 4 bases and J by 6 bases, and 10 bases separated the two germline ends. CDR3 length: 13 amino acids. The CDR3 nucleotides read TGTGCCAGCAGCCCCCGCGGCTCCGGGGAGCTGTTTTTT. This codes for CASSPRGSGELFF. Drawing the rest from reference TRBV9 and TRBJ2-2, the complete variable domain is DSGVTQTPKHLITATGQRVTLRCSPRSGDLSVYWYQQSLDQGLQFLIQYYNGEERAKGNILERFSAQQFPDLHSELNLSSLELGDSALYFCASSPRGSGELFFGEGSRLTVL.

The CDR3, as DNA: TGTGCCAGCAGCTTCGGTTCTAGCGGGTCGAGGGGGGCTGAGCAGTTCTTC. This sequence encodes CASSFGSSGSRGAEQFF. This sequence joins TRBV5-4 and TRBJ2-1, with 8 bases aligning to TRBD2. The CDR3 totals 17 residues. The germline V gene encodes CDR1 SGHNT and CDR2 YYREEE (reference sequence). Germline trimming cut 2 bases from V and 9 bases from J; bases unmatched to any gene: 16.

The chain uses TRBV29-1 and TRBJ1-1, with unresolved D. Germline V lookup: CDR1 SQVTM, CDR2 ANQGSEA. Trimming removed 6 bases from V and 2 bases from J, with 16 bases in between. The CDR3 length is 14 residues. CDR3 sequence (DNA): TGCAGCGTGCTTTACGAGACATCTAACACTGAAGCTTTCTTT. Residues: CSVLYETSNTEAFF.

The gene calls are TRBV6-1 and TRBJ2-7; weak D call: TRBD1 (6 bases). V shed 1 base and J shed 4 bases, with 14 bases lying between them. The germline V gene encodes CDR1 MNHNS and CDR2 SASEGT. The CDR3 sequence is 15 residues long. CDR3 sequence: CASSEEQGSGYEQYF. CDR3 bases: TGTGCCAGCAGTGAAGAACAGGGATCGGGGTACGAGCAGTACTTC.

V is TRBV18 and J is TRBJ2-7, with D perhaps TRBD2 (5 bases). CDR1 and CDR2 from the germline V gene are KGHSH and LQKENI. The CDR3 is 13 residues long. V was pared by 5 bases and J by 3 bases, with 11 bases between. The CDR3 region is CASSGVSVYEQYF. In DNA, the CDR3 is TGTGCCAGCTCAGGGGTTAGCGTCTACGAGCAGTACTTC.

V usage is TRBV11-3 and J usage is TRBJ2-4; a possible D gene is TRBD1 (5 bases). The CDR3 runs to 13 residues. In germline, CDR1 is SGHNT, CDR2 YENEEA. Trimming took 1 base from V and 11 from J, leaving 12 bases between them. CDR3 sequence (DNA): TGTGCCAGCAGCTTAGTACCAGGGCGGCTTCAGTACTTC. It codes for CASSLVPGRLQYF.

This chain joins TRBV28 and TRBJ1-2; D gene uncertain. The CDR3 totals 13 residues. The germline V gene has CDR1 MDHEN and CDR2 SYDVKM. V lost 3 bases, J lost 3 bases, and 8 bases lay in between. The CDR3 region has the DNA TGTGCCAGCAGTTTTTGGGGAGACTATGGCTACACCTTC. Its protein is CASSFWGDYGYTF.

The chain joins TRBV7-9 to TRBJ2-5; 9 bases fit TRBD2. The germline CDR1 and CDR2 sequences are SEHNR and FQNEAQ (reference sequence). This CDR3 comprises 15 residues. J was trimmed by 5 bases and V by 5 bases; bases with no gene match: 9. CDR3 DNA sequence: TGTGCCAGCAGCCTACGACTAGCGGAGTGGGAGACCCAGTACTTC. Translated: CASSLRLAEWETQYF.

The rearrangement joins TRBV3-1 (or the pseudogene TRBV3-2) to TRBJ1-6; D gene ambiguous. Trimming pared 1 base from V and 10 bases from J, leaving 8 bases between. The CDR3 runs to 13 residues. CDR1 and CDR2 (germline): LGHDT, YNNKEL (reference sequence). CDR3 nucleotides: TGTGCCAGCAGCCAAGCCGGGATATCACCCCTCCACTTT. Translated: CASSQAGISPLHF.

The V gene is TRBV6-5, the J gene TRBJ2-1; 7 bases fit TRBD2. Germline values: CDR1 MNHEY, CDR2 SVGAGI. This CDR3 contains 15 residues. V gave up 7 bases and J gave up 2 bases; unmatched junction bases: 8. In DNA form, the CDR3 reads TGTGCCAGCAAGTCAAGCGGGGTTACCTACAATGAGCAGTTCTTC. Amino acid sequence: CASKSSGVTYNEQFF.

The V and J genes are TRBV4-1 and TRBJ1-6, with D possibly being TRBD1 (5 bases). The CDR3 runs 14 residues. Germline V gives CDR1 MGHRA, CDR2 YSYEKL. V was cut by 6 bases and J by 8 bases, with 14 bases left in between. DNA of the CDR3: TGCGCCAGCAGACCCGGGACGGGAGATTCACCCCTCCACTTT. This translates into CASRPGTGDSPLHF.

The rearrangement joins TRBV28 to TRBJ2-1; D remains unclear. Germline assignment: CDR1 MDHEN and CDR2 SYDVKM. This CDR3 is built from 13 residues. Trimming left V 5 bases short and J 7 bases short, with 12 bases between. CDR3 sequence: CASSPNRLNEQFF. CDR3 nucleotide sequence: TGTGCCAGCAGTCCTAACCGGTTAAATGAGCAGTTCTTC.

This chain connects TRBV3-1 (or the pseudogene TRBV3-2) to TRBJ2-7; weak D call: TRBD2 (6 bases). Germline lookup yields CDR1 LGHDT and CDR2 YNNKEL (reference sequence). This CDR3 is built from 14 residues. Trimming removed 4 bases at V and 2 bases at J, with 12 bases between. Here the CDR3 DNA reads TGTGCCAGCAGCCCATTCGGGAGTCCCTACGAGCAGTACTTC. As protein: CASSPFGSPYEQYF.

V is TRBV7-8 and J is TRBJ2-1, with TRBD2 matching over 8 bases. Germline CDR1 SGHVS, CDR2 FQNEAQ. The CDR3 runs to 17 residues. V shed 1 base, J shed 0 bases, and the junction held 5 bases outside the gene matches. The CDR3 DNA sequence: TGTGCCAGCAGCTTAGACCGGGGGGGGAGCTCCTACAATGAGCAGTTCTTC. It encodes CASSLDRGGSSYNEQFF.

The chain recombines TRBV12-3 or TRBV12-4 with TRBJ1-2, with a tentative D call TRBD1 (6 bases). With 4 bases removed from V and 7 bases from J, the gap between germline ends came to 13 bases. The CDR3 has 13 amino acids. The CDR3 bases are TGTGCCAGCAGTTATTCAGGGGAGCGTGGCTACACCTTC. This gives the protein CASSYSGERGYTF.

V gene TRBV19 combines with J gene TRBJ1-5, with 8 nucleotides matching TRBD1. V shed 5 bases and J 5 bases; nucleotides not matched to a gene: 2. This CDR3 spans 13 amino acids. Germline V gene data show CDR1 as LNHDA and CDR2 as SQIVND (reference sequence). DNA of the CDR3: TGTGCCAGTAGTGACAGGGGTCATCAGCCCCAGCATTTT. It is translated as CASSDRGHQPQHF.

The chain links TRBV24-1 to TRBJ1-2, with a possible D match to TRBD1 (6 bases). This CDR3 has 15 residues. The V end lost 1 base, the J end lost 2 bases, and 10 bases lay between the germline ends. Germline assignment: CDR1 KGHDR and CDR2 SFDVKD. The CDR3 region has the DNA TGTGCCACCAGTGATTTCCAACAGGGAAACTATGGCTACACCTTC. Protein product: CATSDFQQGNYGYTF.

This clone was picked up one time. The V gene is TRBV4-3, the J gene TRBJ2-3; D remains ambiguous. Germline V gene data show CDR1 as LGHNA and CDR2 as YSLEER. This CDR3 region has 14 residues. V was trimmed by 0 bases and J by 2 bases, leaving 6 bases between them. The CDR3 reads CASSQDVATDTQYF. CDR3 coding DNA: TGCGCCAGCAGCCAAGATGTAGCCACAGATACGCAGTATTTT.

This clone was observed a handful of times. The chain recombines TRBV28 with TRBJ2-1; a weak D match, TRBD2 (7 bases). The CDR3 has 15 residues. From germline, CDR1 is MDHEN and CDR2 SYDVKM. V was clipped by 7 bases and J by 6 bases, with 19 bases between them. The CDR3 DNA reads as TGTGCCAGCAAGAAACAGGGAGGGGGATTCAATGAGCAGTTCTTC. Residues: CASKKQGGGFNEQFF.

The genes are TRBV6-5 and TRBJ2-1; a weak D match, TRBD2 (5 bases). Germline V gene data show CDR1 as MNHEY and CDR2 as SVGAGI. This CDR3 comprises 13 residues. V lost 6 bases, J lost 5 bases, and 11 bases lay in between. The CDR3 spells CASRQTRDNEQFF. The CDR3 bases are TGTGCCAGCAGGCAAACTAGAGACAATGAGCAGTTCTTC.

The rearrangement links TRBV28 to TRBJ2-7; 9 positions agree with TRBD2. CDR3 length: 12 amino acids. Trimming took 7 bases from V and 7 from J; bases not matched to a gene: 5. The germline CDR1 and CDR2 sequences are MDHEN and SYDVKM. In nucleotides, the CDR3 is TGTGCCAGCAAGGGACTAGCCAAGGAGCAGTACTTC. It is translated as CASKGLAKEQYF.

This chain joins TRBV28 and TRBJ2-5; a weak D match, TRBD2 (6 bases). Between the trimmed V and J ends, which lost 7 bases and 5 bases, there was a span of 26 bases. The CDR3 has 17 residues. Germline CDR1 reads MDHEN; CDR2 reads SYDVKM. This chain's CDR3 is CASNTPSAGTGGETQYF. For the CDR3, the DNA is TGTGCCAGCAACACCCCCTCGGCGGGAACGGGTGGGGAGACCCAGTACTTC.

The V gene is TRBV9, the J gene TRBJ2-5, with 8 bases that match TRBD1. V lost 0 bases, J lost 5 bases, and 12 bases stayed unmatched. This CDR3 contains 17 residues. From germline, CDR1 is SGDLS and CDR2 YYNGEE. Here the CDR3 reads CASSVGSRAGGEETQYF. The CDR3, as DNA: TGTGCCAGCAGCGTAGGTAGTAGGGCAGGGGGCGAGGAGACCCAGTACTTC.

This chain uses TRBV9 with TRBJ2-5, with 8 bases fitting TRBD1. Trimming removed 0 bases from V and 4 bases from J; junction bases left unmatched: 2. Germline-derived CDR1 and CDR2 are SGDLS and YYNGEE. The CDR3 contains 14 residues. As DNA, the CDR3 is TGTGCCAGCAGCGTAGCTACAGGGGGAGAGACCCAGTACTTC. Translating it yields CASSVATGGETQYF. The full variable domain, completed using reference TRBV9 and TRBJ2-5, is DSGVTQTPKHLITATGQRVTLRCSPRSGDLSVYWYQQSLDQGLQFLIQYYNGEERAKGNILERFSAQQFPDLHSELNLSSLELGDSALYFCASSVATGGETQYFGPGTRLLVL.

This chain uses TRBV24-1 with TRBJ2-1; 9 nucleotides match TRBD2. J gave up 6 bases and V 3 bases, and 8 bases lay outside the gene matches. This CDR3 region has 16 residues. Germline CDR1 KGHDR, CDR2 SFDVKD. As DNA, the CDR3 is TGTGCCACCAGTGATGGGGGACTAGCTGGGGGCAATGAGCAGTTCTTC. Translation gives CATSDGGLAGGNEQFF.

J is TRBJ2-2 and V is TRBV3-1 (or the pseudogene TRBV3-2); the D gene is possibly TRBD1 (5 bases). V lost 2 bases to trimming and J lost 3 bases, with 7 bases between them. The CDR3 covers 14 residues. Germline lookup yields CDR1 LGHDT and CDR2 YNNKEL (reference sequence). The CDR3 reads CASSQLRDTGELFF. CDR3 coding DNA: TGTGCCAGCAGCCAACTCAGGGACACCGGGGAGCTGTTTTTT.